The clone carrying this TCR beta chain has a count of ten or more. V lost 4 bases, J lost 2 bases, and 7 bases stayed unmatched. Per the germline V gene, CDR1 is PRHDT and CDR2 is FYEKMQ (reference sequence). This CDR3 contains 15 residues. TCR beta CDR3 region amplification was performed from RNA transcripts. TCR CDR3 regions were first amplified by RT-PCR with HTBI primers. TCRdb re-called the multiplex PCR reads through MiXCR, storing one row per CDR3 protein. The sample lists hundreds of thousands of distinct CDR3 sequences; about a third were seen once. The source of the sample is a study of T cells in Graves' hyperthyroidism and ophthalmopathy.

The receptor was derived from a woman between 40 and 50 years old with Graves' hyperthyroidism. The chain links TRBV13 to TRBJ2-7, with 8 nucleotides matching TRBD1. The sample taken for sequencing was blood. The CDR3 nucleotides read TGTGCCAGCAGCTCCTGGACAGGGAAGACCTACGAGCAGTACTTC. Protein: CASSSWTGKTYEQYF.